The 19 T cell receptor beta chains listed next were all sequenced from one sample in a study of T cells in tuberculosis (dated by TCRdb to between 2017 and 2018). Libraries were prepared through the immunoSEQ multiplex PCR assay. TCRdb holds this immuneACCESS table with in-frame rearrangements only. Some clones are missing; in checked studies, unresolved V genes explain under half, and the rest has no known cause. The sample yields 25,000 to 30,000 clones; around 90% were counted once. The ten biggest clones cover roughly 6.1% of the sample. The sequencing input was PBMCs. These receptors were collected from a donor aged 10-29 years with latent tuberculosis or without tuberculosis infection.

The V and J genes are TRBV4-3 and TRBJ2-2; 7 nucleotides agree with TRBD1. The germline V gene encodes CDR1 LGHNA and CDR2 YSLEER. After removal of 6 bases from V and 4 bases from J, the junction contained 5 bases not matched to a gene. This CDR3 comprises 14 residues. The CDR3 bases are TGCGCCAGCAGACAGGGGCTCCGCACCGGGGAGCTGTTTTTT. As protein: CASRQGLRTGELFF.

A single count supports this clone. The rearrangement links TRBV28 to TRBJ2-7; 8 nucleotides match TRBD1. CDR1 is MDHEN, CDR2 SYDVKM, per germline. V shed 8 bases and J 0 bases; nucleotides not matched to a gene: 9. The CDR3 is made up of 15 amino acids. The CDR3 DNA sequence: TGTGCCAGCCGACCCAGGGGACAGGCCTCCTACGAGCAGTACTTC. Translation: CASRPRGQASYEQYF.

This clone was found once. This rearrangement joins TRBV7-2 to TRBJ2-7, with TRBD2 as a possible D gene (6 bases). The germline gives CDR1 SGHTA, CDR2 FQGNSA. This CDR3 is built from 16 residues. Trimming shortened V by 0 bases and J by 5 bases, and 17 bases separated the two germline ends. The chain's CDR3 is CASSLAGLWGNHEQYF. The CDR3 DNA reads TGTGCCAGCAGCTTAGCGGGACTCTGGGGTAACCACGAGCAGTACTTC.

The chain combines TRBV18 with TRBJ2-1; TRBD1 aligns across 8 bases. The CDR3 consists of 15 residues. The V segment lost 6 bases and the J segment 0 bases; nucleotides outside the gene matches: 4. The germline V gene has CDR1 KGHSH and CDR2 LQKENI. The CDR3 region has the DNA TGTGCCAGCTCTTTCGGACAGGGCTCCTACAATGAGCAGTTCTTC. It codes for CASSFGQGSYNEQFF.

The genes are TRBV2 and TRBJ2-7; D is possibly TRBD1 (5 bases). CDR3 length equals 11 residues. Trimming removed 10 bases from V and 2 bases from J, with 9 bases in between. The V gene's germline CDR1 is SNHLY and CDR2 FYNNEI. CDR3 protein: CATGQTYEQYF. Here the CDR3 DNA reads TGTGCCACAGGACAAACCTACGAGCAGTACTTC.

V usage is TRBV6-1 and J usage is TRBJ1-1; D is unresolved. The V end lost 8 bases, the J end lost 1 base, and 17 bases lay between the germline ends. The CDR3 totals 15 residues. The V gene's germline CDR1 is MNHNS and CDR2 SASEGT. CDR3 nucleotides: TGTGCCAGCCGCGCCACGGTTCTTACGAACACTGAAGCTTTCTTT. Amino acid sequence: CASRATVLTNTEAFF.

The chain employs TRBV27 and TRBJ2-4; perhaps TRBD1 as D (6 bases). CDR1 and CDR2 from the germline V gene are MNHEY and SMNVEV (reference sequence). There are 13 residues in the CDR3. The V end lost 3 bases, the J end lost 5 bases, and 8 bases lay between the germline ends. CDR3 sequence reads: CASSFRGENIQYF. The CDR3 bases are TGTGCCAGCAGTTTCAGGGGCGAAAACATTCAGTACTTC.

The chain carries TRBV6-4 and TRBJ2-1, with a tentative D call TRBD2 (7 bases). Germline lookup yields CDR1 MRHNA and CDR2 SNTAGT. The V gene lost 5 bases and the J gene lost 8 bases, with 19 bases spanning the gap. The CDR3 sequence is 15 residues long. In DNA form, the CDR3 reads TGTGCCAGCAGTCTGTGGGGGGGCCTTCCCGATGAGCAGTTCTTC. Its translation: CASSLWGGLPDEQFF.

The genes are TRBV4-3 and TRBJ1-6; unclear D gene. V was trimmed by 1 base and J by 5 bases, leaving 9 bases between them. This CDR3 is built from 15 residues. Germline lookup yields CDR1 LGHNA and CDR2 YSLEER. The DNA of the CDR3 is TGCGCCAGCAGCCAAGGGTATACAAATAATTCACCCCTCCACTTT. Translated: CASSQGYTNNSPLHF.

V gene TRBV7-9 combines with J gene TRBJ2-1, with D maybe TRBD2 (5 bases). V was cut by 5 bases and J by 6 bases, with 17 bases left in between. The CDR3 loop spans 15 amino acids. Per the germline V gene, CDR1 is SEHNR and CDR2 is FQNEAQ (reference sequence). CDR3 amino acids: CASSKVGKAANEQFF. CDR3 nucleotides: TGTGCCAGCAGCAAAGTCGGTAAAGCGGCCAATGAGCAGTTCTTC.

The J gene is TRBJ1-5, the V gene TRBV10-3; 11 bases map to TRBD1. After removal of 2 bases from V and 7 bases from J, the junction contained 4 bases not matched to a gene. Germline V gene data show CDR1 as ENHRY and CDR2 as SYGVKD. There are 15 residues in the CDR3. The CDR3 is CAISEGQGADQPQHF. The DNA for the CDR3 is TGTGCCATCAGTGAGGGACAGGGGGCGGACCAGCCCCAGCATTTT.

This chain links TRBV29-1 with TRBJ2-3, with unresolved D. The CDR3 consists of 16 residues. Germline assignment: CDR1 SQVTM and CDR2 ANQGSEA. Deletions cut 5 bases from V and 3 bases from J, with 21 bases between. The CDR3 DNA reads TGCAGCGTTAAAGGGATTCTCGGTTTAGCAACAGATACGCAGTATTTT. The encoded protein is CSVKGILGLATDTQYF.

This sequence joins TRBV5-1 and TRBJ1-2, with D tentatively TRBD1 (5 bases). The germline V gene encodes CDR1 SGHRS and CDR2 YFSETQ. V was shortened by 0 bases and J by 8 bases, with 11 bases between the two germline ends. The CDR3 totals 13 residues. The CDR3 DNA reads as TGCGCCAGCAGCTTGGCGGGGGTCTCGGGCTACACCTTC. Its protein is CASSLAGVSGYTF. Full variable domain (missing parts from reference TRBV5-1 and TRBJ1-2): KAGVTQTPRYLIKTRGQQVTLSCSPISGHRSVSWYQQTPGQGLQFLFEYFSETQRNKGNFPGRFSGRQFSNSRSEMNVSTLELGDSALYLCASSLAGVSGYTFGSGTRLTVV.

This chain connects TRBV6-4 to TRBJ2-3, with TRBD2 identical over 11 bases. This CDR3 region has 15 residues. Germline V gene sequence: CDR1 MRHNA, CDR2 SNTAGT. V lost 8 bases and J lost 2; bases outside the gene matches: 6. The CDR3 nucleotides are TGTGCCAGCTCTGTGACTAGCGGGGACACAGATACGCAGTATTTT. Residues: CASSVTSGDTDTQYF.

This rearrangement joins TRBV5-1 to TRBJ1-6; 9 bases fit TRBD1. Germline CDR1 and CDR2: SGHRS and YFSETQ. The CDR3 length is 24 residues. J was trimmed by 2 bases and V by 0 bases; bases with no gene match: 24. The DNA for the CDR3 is TGCGCCAGCAGCTTGGGTCCGGACAGGGGCCACCGGCTTTTCAATCCCCCCTATAATTCACCCCTCCACTTT. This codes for CASSLGPDRGHRLFNPPYNSPLHF.

CDR3: CAISEGANYGYTF. DNA of the CDR3: TGTGCCATCAGTGAAGGGGCTAACTATGGCTACACCTTC. The chain employs TRBV10-3 and TRBJ1-2, with D possibly being TRBD1 (5 bases). Trimming shortened V by 3 bases and J by 0 bases, and 5 bases separated the two germline ends. Germline V gives CDR1 ENHRY, CDR2 SYGVKD. This CDR3 comprises 13 residues.

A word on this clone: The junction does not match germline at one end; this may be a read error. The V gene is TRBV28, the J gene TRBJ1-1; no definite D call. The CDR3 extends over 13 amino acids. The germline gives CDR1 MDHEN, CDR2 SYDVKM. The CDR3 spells CVSGDTENTEAFF. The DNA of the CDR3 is TGTGTCAGCGGCGACACAGAGAACACTGAAGCTTTCTTT.

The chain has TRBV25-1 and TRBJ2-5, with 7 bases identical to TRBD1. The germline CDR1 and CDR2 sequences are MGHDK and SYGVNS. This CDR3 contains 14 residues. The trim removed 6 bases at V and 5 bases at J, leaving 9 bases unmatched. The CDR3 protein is CASRQTGPGETQYF. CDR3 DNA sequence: TGTGCCAGCAGGCAGACAGGGCCGGGGGAGACCCAGTACTTC.

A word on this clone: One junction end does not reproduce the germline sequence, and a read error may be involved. The CDR3 reads CSARDAGGLWF. CDR3 sequence (DNA): TGCAGTGCTAGAGACGCAGGGGGACTGTGGTTC. The chain has TRBV20-1 and TRBJ2-4; maybe TRBD1 (7 bases). This CDR3 is 11 amino acids long. Per germline, CDR1 DFQATT and CDR2 SNEGSKA (reference sequence).